This TCR beta chain was sequenced in a study of blood T cell repertoires in COVID-19. Study in general: The cDNA or gDNA used as material had been derived from T cells, B-cell-depleted T cells, or PBMCs.

Losses at the gene ends were 6 bases for V and 8 bases for J; bases not matched to a gene: 19. Germline values: CDR1 SEHNR, CDR2 FQNEAQ (reference sequence). The CDR3 length is 17 residues. Authors' processing steps: Reference gene primer amplification gave nucleated cell count estimates. Assay used: immunoSEQ multiplex PCR; TCRdb lists only in-frame clones, some missing. The V and J calls and clone size are taken from that table; D and trimming were inferred from the DNA. Of some 320,000 clones listed, about 92% were seen once; the top ten hold 2.6%. The rearrangement joins TRBV7-9 to TRBJ2-1; 7 bases map to TRBD1. This receptor was identified in a man in his fifties or sixties who had recovered from COVID-19. The sample consisted of PBMCs or T cells enriched from blood (not recorded which). The CDR3 DNA reads TGTGCCAGCAGTCTAACAAGTACCGGGACAGCCCAGGATGAGCAGTTCTTC. This gives the protein CASSLTSTGTAQDEQFF.